This T cell receptor (beta chain) was sequenced in a study of neurological immune-mediated disorders. One entry per CDR3 protein, called by TCRdb with MiXCR from the 5' RACE reads. The table has roughly 59,000 distinct CDR3 sequences, approximately 5.3% seen once. Germline CDR1 and CDR2: SGHKS and YYEKEE (reference sequence). The CDR3 is 19 residues long. V shed 4 bases and J 3 bases; nucleotides not matched to a gene: 14. 2 million PBMCs stored at -80 C were the source of the unsorted libraries. This clonotype has a count of ten or more. Its matching antigen is unknown. Findings of the study overall: The absence of any CDR3 amino acid sequence shared by expanded clones across subjects suggests that repertoires were private in all groups. HTLV-1-associated myelopathy had the most TCR clonal expansion, whereas multiple sclerosis had the least (lower than in healthy controls). Among 34 multiple sclerosis patients, 18 had repertoires that phylogenetic grouping placed in one related-CDR3 cluster, a possible signature.

Material: PBMCs. This clonotype was obtained from a human donor with multiple sclerosis. The donor label of this sample is uncertain. The V and J genes are TRBV5-5 and TRBJ1-6, with TRBD1 identical over 9 bases. The CDR3 protein is CASSRLIGTGSDYNSPLHF. CDR3 nucleotide sequence: TGTGCCAGCAGCCGACTCATCGGGACAGGGTCGGACTATAATTCACCCCTCCACTTT.